A single sample gave rise to the 14 T cell receptor beta chains below, sequenced in a study of PD-1 blockade in classical Hodgkin lymphoma. Profiling relied on immunoSEQ multiplex PCR, and the TCRdb table lists in-frame clones only, not all of them. The data show over 6,500 clones, about 82% seen once. This sample's time point: cycle 4 day 1 (C4D1), after five to seven weeks of nivolumab. Patients all relapsed after autologous stem cell transplantation, and there was variation in brentuximab vedotin exposure. Source: peripheral blood mononuclear cells (PBMCs), taken before the fourth cycle of nivolumab. The receptors were sampled from a human donor with classical Hodgkin lymphoma.

The chain uses TRBV27 and TRBJ2-7; tentatively, D is TRBD2 (5 bases). This CDR3 comprises 15 residues. In germline, CDR1 is MNHEY, CDR2 SMNVEV (reference sequence). With 3 bases removed from V and 0 bases from J, the gap between germline ends came to 12 bases. This CDR3 reads CASSFFGVGSYEQYF. The DNA of the CDR3 is TGTGCCAGCAGTTTCTTCGGGGTTGGCTCCTACGAGCAGTACTTC.

V is TRBV5-1 and J is TRBJ2-5; D gene uncertain. V dropped 1 base and J dropped 4 bases, with 8 bases sitting between them. This CDR3 has 13 residues. The V gene's germline CDR1 is SGHRS and CDR2 YFSETQ. For the CDR3, the DNA is TGCGCCAGCAGCTTGAAGGGTCGAGAGACCCAGTACTTC. It is translated as CASSLKGRETQYF.

This clone showed up just a few times. The chain carries TRBV4-1 and TRBJ1-3; D gene uncertain. Trimming took 0 bases from V and 8 from J, leaving 11 bases between them. The CDR3 contains 14 residues. The germline V gene has CDR1 MGHRA and CDR2 YSYEKL. The CDR3 DNA reads as TGCGCCAGCAGCCAAGACTGGGTCCTTGACACCATATATTTT. Amino acid sequence: CASSQDWVLDTIYF.

The chain carries TRBV19 and TRBJ1-5; no reliable D call. Trimming removed 5 bases at V and 6 bases at J, with 17 bases between. The CDR3 is 15 amino acids. Germline values: CDR1 LNHDA, CDR2 SQIVND (reference sequence). The CDR3 DNA reads as TGTGCCAGTAGTTCCCGAGCCCTAGGAGGTCAGCCCCAGCATTTT. Translation: CASSSRALGGQPQHF. Drawing the rest from reference TRBV19 and TRBJ1-5, the complete variable domain is DGGITQSPKYLFRKEGQNVTLSCEQNLNHDAMYWYRQDPGQGLRLIYYSQIVNDFQKGDIAEGYSVSREKKESFPLTVTSAQKNPTAFYLCASSSRALGGQPQHFGDGTRLSIL.

The CDR3 nucleotides read TGTGCCAGTAGTATGGGACTAGCGGGGGGCGAATGGTTCTTC. Protein: CASSMGLAGGEWFF. The chain uses TRBV19 and TRBJ2-1, with 15 bases matching TRBD2. Germline V gene sequence: CDR1 LNHDA, CDR2 SQIVND (reference sequence). This CDR3 is 14 amino acids long. V trimming: 3 bases; J trimming: 15 bases; junction bases outside the gene matches: 6. The full variable domain, its missing parts supplied by reference TRBV19 and TRBJ2-1, is DGGITQSPKYLFRKEGQNVTLSCEQNLNHDAMYWYRQDPGQGLRLIYYSQIVNDFQKGDIAEGYSVSREKKESFPLTVTSAQKNPTAFYLCASSMGLAGGEWFFGPGTRLTVL.

CDR3 coding DNA: TGTGCCAGTAGGCAATTCGCCCGGACAGACCTCTACGAGCAGTACTTC. It is translated as CASRQFARTDLYEQYF. The chain recombines TRBV19 with TRBJ2-7, with D perhaps TRBD1 (6 bases). The CDR3 loop spans 16 amino acids. The V gene lost 6 bases and the J gene lost 3 bases, with 21 bases spanning the gap. Germline V gene lookup returns CDR1 LNHDA and CDR2 SQIVND (reference sequence).

This chain connects TRBV5-6 to TRBJ2-7; 10 bases align to TRBD1. The CDR3 loop spans 17 amino acids. V shed 3 bases, J shed 9 bases, and the junction held 18 bases outside the gene matches. The V gene's germline CDR1 is SGHDT and CDR2 YYEEEE. The CDR3 is CASSSDRGGIALGGQYF. The CDR3 region has the DNA TGTGCCAGCAGCTCGGACAGGGGGGGAATTGCCCTAGGAGGGCAGTACTTC.

The chain is built from TRBV7-6 and TRBJ2-7; TRBD1 agrees at 11 bases. The CDR3 has 15 amino acids. J gave up 2 bases and V 5 bases, and 5 bases lay outside the gene matches. Germline V gene data show CDR1 as SGHVS and CDR2 as FNYEAQ. The CDR3 DNA is TGTGCCAGCAGCCCCCGGGGACAGGGGGCCTACGAGCAGTACTTC. This gives the protein CASSPRGQGAYEQYF.

The V and J genes are TRBV15 and TRBJ1-5, with 7 bases matching TRBD1. Germline assignment: CDR1 LNHNV and CDR2 YYDKDF (reference sequence). This CDR3 has 19 residues. Trimming at V came to 3 bases and at J to 0 bases, leaving 14 bases not matched to a gene. CDR3 sequence reads: CATSSGTGDAAISNQPQHF. For the CDR3, the DNA is TGTGCCACCAGCAGTGGTACAGGGGATGCCGCAATTAGCAATCAGCCCCAGCATTTT.

V is TRBV5-8 and J is TRBJ2-1; 13 bases map to TRBD2. In germline, CDR1 is SGHTS, CDR2 YDEGEE. The trim removed 4 bases at V and 1 base at J, leaving 5 bases unmatched. The CDR3 contains 17 residues. The CDR3 here is CASSPLAGGRSYNEQFF. In DNA form, the CDR3 reads TGTGCCAGCAGCCCACTAGCGGGGGGGAGGTCCTACAATGAGCAGTTCTTC.

This clone has a single count. The chain has TRBV6-5 and TRBJ1-1; tentatively, D is TRBD1 (6 bases). Germline V gene sequence: CDR1 MNHEY, CDR2 SVGAGI. The length of the CDR3 is 16 residues. Trimming took 0 bases from V and 2 from J, leaving 13 bases between them. In DNA form, the CDR3 reads TGTGCCAGCAGTTACTCTCGGGGGCTACCCAACACTGAAGCTTTCTTT. Its translation: CASSYSRGLPNTEAFF.

The genes are TRBV10-3 and TRBJ2-3; 11 bases fit TRBD2. CDR1 is ENHRY, CDR2 SYGVKD, per germline. The CDR3 covers 18 residues. With V trimmed by 4 bases and J by 6 bases, 15 bases remained unmatched. Written as DNA, the CDR3 is TGTGCCATCAGTGCAGTGGCGACTAGCGGGGCGTTTTCCGATACGCAGTATTTT. This gives the protein CAISAVATSGAFSDTQYF.

The gene calls are TRBV6-5 and TRBJ2-7; no reliable D call. The CDR3 runs 11 residues. With 5 bases removed from V and 3 bases from J, the gap between germline ends came to 5 bases. The V gene's germline CDR1 is MNHEY and CDR2 SVGAGI. This CDR3 reads CASSPHYEQYF. DNA of the CDR3: TGTGCCAGCAGTCCACACTACGAGCAGTACTTC.

The V and J genes are TRBV9 and TRBJ2-2, with 7 bases lining up with TRBD2. The CDR3 contains 17 residues. The V segment lost 2 bases and the J segment 0 bases; nucleotides outside the gene matches: 7. CDR1 and CDR2 from the germline V gene are SGDLS and YYNGEE. CDR3 in DNA: TGTGCCAGCAGCGTTAGCGCTAGCGGCGCGAACACCGGGGAGCTGTTTTTT. Its protein product is CASSVSASGANTGELFF.